Sequencing of this T cell receptor (beta chain) was carried out in a study of shared clonotypes between healthy human individuals. Whole-study findings and limits: It was anticipated that sequencing depth would influence how many clonotypes donors shared.

Germline assignment: CDR1 KGHSH and CDR2 LQKENI. The length of the CDR3 is 16 residues. V lost 3 bases and J lost 3; bases outside the gene matches: 10. Clones were read by immunoSEQ multiplex PCR, and TCRdb kept only the in-frame ones, dropping some. The data show about 2.2 million clones, approximately 92% seen once. In the naive CD8 group, cells lacked CD45RO and were positively selected for CCR7, so terminally differentiated effector memory CD45RA+ cells were left out. Donors comprised only Caucasian adults living in Nashville, Tennessee. As concerns this clone: What it binds is not known.

The sequence was obtained from a man aged 18 to 30 in good health. Some clones in this sample may be carry-over from other donors' samples. This chain uses TRBV18 with TRBJ2-7; 8 nucleotides agree with TRBD1. Source material: naive CD8+ T cells from PBMCs. The CDR3 reads CASSPAGGAESYEQYF. The CDR3 DNA follows: TGTGCCAGCTCACCGGCAGGGGGCGCGGAAAGCTACGAGCAGTACTTC.